A selection of T cell receptor beta chains follows, all from one sample in a study of cytomegalovirus exposure and HLA in healthy donors. Sequencing was performed with immunoSEQ multiplex PCR; in TCRdb, only in-frame clones are kept and a portion is missing. Among 100,000 to 150,000 clones listed, over 75% were seen once. The material sequenced was PBMCs. These receptor sequences come from a woman between 40 and 50 years old in good health and CMV-seropositive. CDR3s include the opening cysteine and the closing phenylalanine or tryptophan. D genes are given only for firm matches. Clone size is given for some rows only: seen once, a few or many times, or a class if the clone is expanded.

>20|TRBJ2-6|TRBV21-1|-|-
CASSKEAPGQGTAGANVLTF
TGTGCCAGCAGCAAAGAGGCCCCGGGACAGGGGACTGCGGGGGCCAACGTCCTGACTTTC
>13|TRBJ2-1|TRBV6-1|-|-
CASSRQGLDEQFF
TGTGCCAGCAGTCGGCAGGGGCTCGATGAGCAGTTCTTC
>14|TRBJ2-5|TRBV7-6|TRBD1|-
CASSATGGQETQYF
TGTGCCAGCAGTGCCACAGGGGGCCAAGAGACCCAGTACTTC
>17|TRBJ1-4|TRBV7-9|-|-
CSSSSPRRGRTNEKLFF
TGTTCCAGCAGCTCCCCCCGTAGGGGTAGAACTAATGAAAAACTGTTTTTT
>14|TRBJ1-5|TRBV6-5|TRBD1|-
CASSRGQANQPQHF
TGTGCCAGCAGCCGGGGACAGGCGAATCAGCCCCAGCATTTT
>14|TRBJ1-1|TRBV5-1|TRBD1|-
CASSLQGARTEAFF
TGCGCCAGCAGCCTACAGGGGGCTAGGACTGAAGCTTTCTTT
>14|TRBJ2-5|TRBV2|-|-
CASSEGGLKETQYF
TGTGCCAGCAGCGAGGGGGGGTTAAAAGAGACCCAGTACTTC
>14|TRBJ2-7|TRBV7-9|TRBD2|few
CASSLTSGYYEQYF
TGTGCCAGCAGCTTAACTAGCGGGTACTACGAGCAGTACTTC
>14|TRBJ1-1|TRBV19|-|-
CASSMVRGNTEAFF
TGTGCCAGTAGTATGGTTCGGGGGAACACTGAAGCTTTCTTT
>16|TRBJ2-5|TRBV5-1|TRBD2|-
CASSLSQGLSEGTQYF
TGCGCCAGCAGCTTATCCCAGGGACTATCTGAGGGGACCCAGTACTTC
>15|TRBJ2-5|TRBV13|TRBD2|-
CASSRLGSSGREQYF
TGTGCCAGCAGCCGCCTGGGGTCTAGCGGGAGGGAGCAGTACTTC
>16|TRBJ2-5|TRBV2|-|-
CASSSRGSEGQETQYF
TGTGCCAGCAGTTCACGAGGGTCCGAAGGGCAAGAGACCCAGTACTTC
>15|TRBJ2-3|TRBV7-9|-|-
CASSLELALTDTQYF
TGTGCCAGCAGCTTAGAACTAGCACTTACAGATACGCAGTATTTT
>14|TRBJ1-5|TRBV27|-|once
CASSFRVDNQPQHF
TGTGCCAGCAGTTTCAGGGTGGACAATCAGCCCCAGCATTTT
>14|TRBJ2-3|TRBV9|TRBD2|-
CASSDSGSTVTQYF
TGTGCCAGCAGCGATAGCGGGAGCACAGTTACGCAGTATTTT
>16|TRBJ1-2|TRBV11-2|-|-
CASSYAAGGNYYGYTF
TGTGCCAGCAGCTACGCAGCGGGGGGTAACTACTATGGCTACACCTTC
>14|TRBJ1-1|TRBV29-1|-|few
CSVEDPRGGTEAFF
TGCAGCGTTGAAGATCCCAGGGGCGGTACTGAAGCTTTCTTT
>12|TRBJ2-1|TRBV30|TRBD2|-
CAWSVSGRRVIF
TGTGCCTGGAGTGTATCCGGGAGGCGCGTGATCTTC
>16|TRBJ2-7|TRBV4-1|TRBD1|-
CASSPLTGGRIHEQYF
TGCGCCAGCAGCCCACTAACAGGGGGGCGTATCCACGAGCAGTACTTC
>13|TRBJ1-1|TRBV19|-|many
CASSGRDRTEAFF
TGTGCCAGTAGTGGCAGGGATCGCACTGAAGCTTTCTTT
>15|TRBJ2-7|TRBV6-5|TRBD1|-
CASSPWTGSSYEQYF
TGTGCCAGCAGTCCCTGGACAGGGAGCTCCTACGAGCAGTACTTC
>13|TRBJ2-3|TRBV30|-|-
CAWSALVGGTQYF
TGTGCCTGGAGTGCCCTGGTGGGGGGTACGCAGTATTTT
>17|TRBJ1-5|TRBV6-1|-|few
CASSEWEGGGGNQPQHF
TGTGCCAGCAGTGAATGGGAAGGAGGAGGGGGCAATCAGCCCCAGCATTTT
>13|TRBJ2-7|TRBV6-6|-|-
CASRRDRPYEQYF
TGTGCCAGCAGGAGGGATCGGCCCTACGAGCAGTACTTC
>15|TRBJ2-2|TRBV7-3|-|-
CASSSRTANTGELFF
TGTGCCAGCAGCTCCCGGACAGCGAACACCGGGGAGCTGTTTTTT
>16|TRBJ2-5|TRBV28|TRBD1|-
CASSFLGQGAGETQYF
TGTGCCAGCAGTTTTTTGGGACAGGGGGCGGGCGAGACCCAGTACTTC
>14|TRBJ2-1|TRBV6-5|-|few
CATRSGQGNNEQFF
TGTGCCACCCGTTCTGGGCAGGGGAACAATGAGCAGTTCTTC
>14|TRBJ1-5|TRBV19|-|-
CASTRASGNQPQHF
TGTGCCAGTACCCGGGCCTCGGGAAATCAGCCCCAGCATTTT
>12|TRBJ1-2|TRBV28|TRBD1|-
CASSTDRAGYTF
TGTGCCAGCAGTACGGACAGGGCTGGCTACACCTTC
>16|TRBJ2-7|TRBV5-4|TRBD2|-
CASSLGLAGESYEQYF
TGTGCCAGCAGCTTGGGGTTGGCGGGGGAATCCTACGAGCAGTACTTC
>12|TRBJ2-7|TRBV18|-|-
CASSPWETEQYF
TGTGCCAGCTCACCATGGGAGACCGAGCAGTACTTC
>14|TRBJ1-2|TRBV19|-|-
CASTPDSLRYGYTF
TGTGCCAGTACCCCGGACAGCCTCCGCTATGGCTACACCTTC
>15|TRBJ1-6|TRBV9|TRBD1|-
CASSDTGTGESPLHF
TGTGCCAGCAGCGACACCGGGACAGGGGAATCACCCCTCCACTTT
>15|TRBJ2-3|TRBV30|TRBD2|-
CAWSVGDYTTDTQYF
TGTGCCTGGAGTGTAGGGGACTACACCACAGATACGCAGTATTTT
>19|TRBJ2-2|TRBV18|TRBD2|-
CASSPGTSGRAGNTGELFF
TGTGCCAGCTCACCCGGGACTAGCGGGAGGGCCGGAAACACCGGGGAGCTGTTTTTT
>14|TRBJ2-1|TRBV5-1|-|-
CASSLVSRGNEQFF
TGCGCCAGCAGCTTGGTGTCCAGGGGAAATGAGCAGTTCTTC
>20|TRBJ2-6|TRBV18|-|once
CASSRNEGGSGPSGANVLTF
TGTGCCAGCTCACGGAATGAGGGAGGATCCGGCCCCTCTGGGGCCAACGTCCTGACTTTC
>16|TRBJ2-1|TRBV7-8|-|-
CASSFAGAASYNEQFF
TGTGCCAGCAGCTTCGCAGGGGCGGCCTCCTACAATGAGCAGTTCTTC
>11|TRBJ2-7|TRBV13|-|-
CASSAGGGLYF
TGTGCCAGCAGCGCCGGAGGGGGCCTGTACTTC
>18|TRBJ2-5|TRBV19|TRBD1|-
CASSSPNRGRGHHETQYF
TGTGCCAGTAGTAGTCCCAACAGGGGGCGCGGACATCATGAGACCCAGTACTTC
>15|TRBJ1-5|TRBV28|-|-
CASSLGDRLNQPQHF
TGTGCCAGCAGTTTAGGCGACAGGCTGAATCAGCCCCAGCATTTT
>11|TRBJ2-5|TRBV29-1|-|-
CSVAGWETQYF
TGCAGCGTTGCGGGTTGGGAGACCCAGTACTTC
>13|TRBJ2-7|TRBV28|-|-
CASWTAKAYEQYF
TGTGCCAGCTGGACTGCCAAGGCCTACGAGCAGTACTTC
>16|TRBJ2-2|TRBV18|TRBD2|-
CASSKTSGRGTGELFF
TGTGCCAGCTCCAAGACTAGCGGGAGAGGAACCGGGGAGCTGTTTTTT
>14|TRBJ1-1|TRBV5-1|TRBD1|-
CASSRDRGPSEAFF
TGCGCCAGCAGCAGGGACAGGGGCCCCTCTGAAGCTTTCTTT
>13|TRBJ1-5|TRBV7-8|-|-
CASSLVRGRDQHF
TGTGCCAGCAGCTTAGTAAGAGGGAGAGACCAGCATTTT
>16|TRBJ2-2|TRBV29-1|TRBD2|-
CSVLLAGEVWTGELFF
TGCAGCGTCCTTCTAGCGGGAGAAGTTTGGACCGGGGAGCTGTTTTTT
>13|TRBJ2-7|TRBV25-1|TRBD2|-
CASSALAGYEQYF
TGTGCCAGCAGTGCCCTAGCGGGGTACGAGCAGTACTTC
>15|TRBJ2-2|TRBV2|TRBD2|-
CASRELAGNTGELFF
TGTGCCAGCAGGGAACTAGCGGGTAACACCGGGGAGCTGTTTTTT
>17|TRBJ2-1|TRBV7-7|TRBD2|-
CASSARLAGGPGNEQFF
TGTGCTAGCAGCGCACGACTAGCGGGAGGGCCTGGGAACGAGCAGTTCTTC
>20|TRBJ2-1|TRBV4-1|TRBD2|-
CASSHSPTPASGRSWSEQFF
TGCGCCAGCAGCCACTCCCCCACCCCGGCTAGCGGGAGAAGTTGGAGTGAGCAGTTCTTC
>15|TRBJ2-1|TRBV28|TRBD2|-
CASSLWLAGNNEQFF
TGTGCCAGCAGTTTGTGGCTAGCGGGTAACAATGAGCAGTTCTTC
>15|TRBJ1-1|TRBV5-4|-|-
CASSLDGGRATEAFF
TGTGCCAGCAGCTTGGACGGGGGTCGGGCCACTGAAGCTTTCTTT
>15|TRBJ2-2|TRBV5-1|-|-
CASSLTSSKVGELFF
TGCGCCAGCAGCTTGACTAGTAGTAAGGTCGGGGAGCTGTTTTTT
>15|TRBJ2-1|TRBV2|-|-
CASTGNRDTYNEQFF
TGTGCCAGCACCGGAAACCGGGACACCTACAATGAGCAGTTCTTC